This section outlines one TCR beta chain sequence together with its context. This sample stems from a study of T cell repertoires in cytomegalovirus infection. Study information: Public TCR beta signatures were indicative of both CMV infection and a matching HLA type.

TCRdb fed the reads into MiXCR, producing one record per CDR3 protein. This table holds around 320,000 distinct CDR3 sequences, more than 9% found once. Germline values: CDR1 DFQATT, CDR2 SNEGSKA (reference sequence). The length of the CDR3 is 15 residues. V dropped 4 bases and J dropped 1; count of bases not matched to a gene: 5. The clonotype was recovered from a human donor in good health (CMV status not recorded). Some clones in this sample may be carry-over from other donors' samples. The source material was PBMCs. V gene TRBV20-1 combines with J gene TRBJ2-4, with 9 bases aligning to TRBD1. The DNA of the CDR3 is TGCAGTGCTACTCCACAGGGGGCGGCCAAAAACATTCAGTACTTC. It translates to CSATPQGAAKNIQYF.